The entry that follows covers one T cell receptor (beta chain) sequence. The data are from a study of blood T cell repertoires in COVID-19. Study in general: The United States, Italy and Spain were the sources of the acute and convalescent COVID-19 samples. PBMCs, B-cell-depleted T cells, or T cells provided the cDNA or gDNA that made up the material.

This table comes from immunoSEQ multiplex PCR, and its TCRdb copy is limited to in-frame clones, with some not included. The sample contains about 260,000 clones, over 65% of which appear only once. The V gene end was trimmed by 5 bases and the J gene end by 7 bases; junction bases not matched to a gene: 13. Germline lookup yields CDR1 SGHRS and CDR2 YFSETQ. The CDR3 covers 15 residues. Source material: peripheral blood. The V gene is TRBV5-1, the J gene TRBJ1-2; 8 nucleotides agree with TRBD1. The origin of this receptor is a man between 60 and 75 years old who had recovered from COVID-19. The CDR3 DNA follows: TGCGCCAGCAGTCCCGGACAGGGACGGGAAAGTGGCTACACCTTC. This sequence encodes CASSPGQGRESGYTF.